This T cell receptor beta chain is from a study of cytomegalovirus exposure and HLA in healthy donors. Vbeta (60) and Jbeta (13) primers were used in the PCR. Measured with immunoSEQ multiplex PCR; TCRdb has only the in-frame clones, and not every one. The sample has some 76,000 clones, about 76% seen once. Germline CDR1 SEHNR, CDR2 FQNEAQ (reference sequence). The CDR3 contains 16 residues. Trimming stripped 0 bases from V and 2 bases from J, with 11 bases between. As to this clone: Its antigen is unknown.

Study-level points and caveats: Presence/absence results assume similar sequencing depth per donor, which may not hold.

Input material: PBMCs. The chain employs TRBV7-9 and TRBJ1-3, with a tentative D call TRBD1 (5 bases). The clonotype originates from a male donor in good health and CMV-seropositive. The CDR3 spells CASSLAGGGTGNTIYF. In DNA, the CDR3 is TGTGCCAGCAGCTTAGCCGGGGGAGGGACTGGAAACACCATATATTTT.